Described below is a single T cell receptor (beta chain) sequence and its context. The data are from a study of T cell repertoires in cytomegalovirus infection. Study-wide context: A matching HLA type, together with CMV infection, was signaled by public TCR beta signatures.

This CDR3 is 16 amino acids long. The ends were cut back, 4 bases at V and 2 bases at J, with 17 bases in the middle. Germline CDR1 and CDR2: SGHAT and FQNNGV. TCRdb re-analysed the reads in MiXCR, keeping a single row per CDR3 protein. The profile covers fewer than 300,000 distinct CDR3 sequences, with roughly 24% appearing a single time and more than 11% taken by the ten largest. This sequence originates from a human donor in good health (CMV status not recorded). Some clones in this sample may be carry-over from other donors' samples. The rearrangement uses TRBV11-2 and TRBJ1-2; D uncertain. What was sequenced was PBMCs. CDR3 DNA sequence: TGTGCCAGCAGCTCTGGGAGAGACTGGCAGAACTATGGCTACACCTTC. Its translation is CASSSGRDWQNYGYTF.